One and the same sample provided the 14 T cell receptor beta chains below, sequenced in a study of blood T cell repertoires in COVID-19. Profiling relied on immunoSEQ multiplex PCR, and the TCRdb table lists in-frame clones only, not all of them. This table holds about 250,000 clones, around nine tenths found once. The material sequenced was PBMCs or T cells enriched from blood (not recorded which). All receptors derive from a woman in her 50s who had recovered from COVID-19.

This sequence joins TRBV2 and TRBJ1-2; no firm D call. The ends were cut back, 4 bases at V and 0 bases at J, with 12 bases in the middle. CDR1 and CDR2 (germline): SNHLY, FYNNEI. This CDR3 has 15 amino acids. CDR3 protein: CASSVFSRTNYGYTF. Written as DNA, the CDR3 is TGTGCCAGCAGTGTTTTTTCCAGGACTAACTATGGCTACACCTTC.

The chain joins TRBV9 to TRBJ2-6; 9 positions agree with TRBD1. Germline loops: CDR1 SGDLS, CDR2 YYNGEE. The V gene end was trimmed by 3 bases and the J gene end by 0 bases; junction bases not matched to a gene: 4. The CDR3 extends over 17 amino acids. CDR3: CASSARQGGSGANVLTF. The CDR3 DNA reads TGTGCCAGCAGCGCACGACAGGGGGGCTCTGGGGCCAACGTCCTGACTTTC.

The genes are TRBV7-9 and TRBJ1-4; a possible D gene is TRBD1 (5 bases). The length of the CDR3 is 15 residues. V lost 5 bases and J lost 0, with 10 bases in between. Germline lookup yields CDR1 SEHNR and CDR2 FQNEAQ (reference sequence). CDR3 in DNA: TGTGCCAGCAGCGCCAGACAGCCAACTAATGAAAAACTGTTTTTT. This translates into CASSARQPTNEKLFF. The full variable domain, completed using reference TRBV7-9 and TRBJ1-4, is DTGVSQNPRHKITKRGQNVTFRCDPISEHNRLYWYRQTLGQGPEFLTYFQNEAQLEKSRLLSDRFSAERPKGSFSTLEIQRTEQGDSAMYLCASSARQPTNEKLFFGSGTQLSVL.

The chain employs TRBV10-1 and TRBJ2-1; 7 bases fit TRBD2. The length of the CDR3 is 15 residues. The V segment lost 3 bases and the J segment 2 bases; nucleotides outside the gene matches: 4. Germline V gene sequence: CDR1 WNHNN, CDR2 SYGVQD (reference sequence). The CDR3 DNA follows: TGCGCCAGCAGTGACGGCGGGAGACCCTACAATGAGCAGTTCTTC. This codes for CASSDGGRPYNEQFF.

The chain couples TRBV18 to TRBJ1-2; D ambiguous. The germline CDR1 and CDR2 sequences are KGHSH and LQKENI. The V end was cut by 2 bases, the J end by 1 base, with 17 bases between. This CDR3 region has 17 residues. CDR3 region: CASSPTWVPPGNYGYTF. CDR3 DNA sequence: TGTGCCAGCTCACCAACGTGGGTTCCCCCGGGTAACTATGGCTACACCTTC.

The rearrangement links TRBV5-8 to TRBJ2-1; possibly TRBD2 for D (6 bases). Per germline, CDR1 SGHTS and CDR2 YDEGEE. CDR3 length equals 17 residues. Trimming cost V 2 bases and J 5 bases, with 20 bases left between them. The CDR3: CASSFVSVGRRNNEQFF. Here the CDR3 DNA reads TGTGCCAGCAGCTTTGTGTCAGTCGGGAGAAGGAACAATGAGCAGTTCTTC.

V gene TRBV4-2 combines with J gene TRBJ2-5, with D perhaps TRBD2 (5 bases). In germline, CDR1 is LGHNA, CDR2 YNFKEQ. This CDR3 spans 14 amino acids. V lost 4 bases to trimming and J lost 2 bases, with 11 bases between them. The chain's CDR3 is CASSPSDYQETQYF. In nucleotides, the CDR3 is TGTGCCAGCAGCCCGAGCGACTATCAAGAGACCCAGTACTTC.

The V and J genes are TRBV11-2 and TRBJ2-4, with D possibly matching TRBD2 (6 bases). The germline V gene has CDR1 SGHAT and CDR2 FQNNGV. Trimming cost V 2 bases and J 2 bases, with 13 bases left between them. This CDR3 has 16 residues. The CDR3 loop reads CASSLQDAGSKNIQYF. CDR3 DNA: TGTGCCAGCAGCTTACAGGACGCGGGATCCAAAAACATTCAGTACTTC.

This rearrangement joins TRBV4-2 to TRBJ1-2; TRBD1 is a possible D gene (6 bases). Trimming pared 2 bases from V and 3 bases from J, leaving 10 bases between. This CDR3 spans 14 amino acids. Germline assignment: CDR1 LGHNA and CDR2 YNFKEQ. The CDR3 spells CASSQTGRDYGYTF. DNA of the CDR3: TGTGCCAGCAGCCAAACAGGGCGTGACTATGGCTACACCTTC.

In this sample, this clone turned up once. The V call is TRBV19, the J call TRBJ2-1, with TRBD2 matching 8 bases. Germline V gives CDR1 LNHDA, CDR2 SQIVND (reference sequence). Unmatched junction bases numbered 2, after V lost 7 bases and J lost 6 bases. CDR3 length: 12 amino acids. The CDR3 here is CASTSGFNEQFF. CDR3 nucleotide sequence: TGTGCCAGTACTAGCGGGTTCAATGAGCAGTTCTTC.

V gene TRBV3-1 (or the pseudogene TRBV3-2) combines with J gene TRBJ1-3, with D maybe TRBD1 (5 bases). The CDR3 consists of 15 residues. The germline V gene encodes CDR1 LGHDT and CDR2 YNNKEL (reference sequence). With 3 bases removed from V and 0 bases from J, the gap between germline ends came to 9 bases. The CDR3 reads CASSHTGDSGNTIYF. The CDR3 DNA follows: TGTGCCAGCAGCCATACAGGCGACTCTGGAAACACCATATATTTT.

V usage is TRBV4-1 and J usage is TRBJ2-5; the D gene is possibly TRBD1 (6 bases). Germline loops: CDR1 MGHRA, CDR2 YSYEKL. V was shortened by 3 bases and J by 5 bases, with 10 bases between the two germline ends. The CDR3 totals 13 residues. The CDR3 sequence: CASSQARGETQYF. CDR3 in DNA: TGCGCCAGCAGCCAGGCCAGGGGCGAGACCCAGTACTTC.

This sequence joins TRBV28 and TRBJ1-4; TRBD1 aligns across 7 bases. Germline V gene sequence: CDR1 MDHEN, CDR2 SYDVKM. The CDR3 has 14 amino acids. V trimming: 6 bases; J trimming: 8 bases; junction bases outside the gene matches: 9. CDR3 loop: CASRIGTAKEKLFF. The DNA of the CDR3 is TGTGCCAGCAGAATAGGGACAGCCAAGGAAAAACTGTTTTTT. Supplemented by reference TRBV28 and TRBJ1-4, the full variable domain reads DVKVTQSSRYLVKRTGEKVFLECVQDMDHENMFWYRQDPGLGLRLIYFSYDVKMKEKGDIPEGYSVSREKKERFSLILESASTNQTSMYLCASRIGTAKEKLFFGSGTQLSVL.

The chain joins TRBV5-1 to TRBJ1-1, with D perhaps matching TRBD1 (5 bases). Germline CDR1 reads SGHRS; CDR2 reads YFSETQ. The CDR3 covers 16 residues. The germline V and J ends were trimmed by 4 bases and 4 bases, with 20 bases remaining between them. Here the CDR3 reads CASSAIPQGSGTEAFF. In DNA form, the CDR3 reads TGCGCCAGCAGCGCGATACCTCAGGGCTCGGGCACTGAAGCTTTCTTT.